The 6 T cell receptor beta chains presented below share a single source sample, sequenced in a study of blood T cell repertoires in COVID-19. TCRdb keeps only in-frame clones here, not all; method: immunoSEQ multiplex PCR. In the table there are about 74,000 clones, around 80% of which are singletons. Sample: peripheral blood. All receptors derive from a human donor in a cohort sampled during active COVID-19.

The chain couples TRBV11-2 to TRBJ2-5; 11 bases fit TRBD2. Germline CDR1 SGHAT, CDR2 FQNNGV. Trimming cost V 1 base and J 2 bases; bases outside gene matches: 6. The CDR3 has 17 residues. DNA for the CDR3: TGTGCCAGCAGCTTAGGTAGCGGGGGGGCTATTCAAGAGACCCAGTACTTC. Protein sequence: CASSLGSGGAIQETQYF.

The chain recombines TRBV7-8 with TRBJ1-4; 9 bases are a match to TRBD1. Looked up from germline, CDR1 is SGHVS and CDR2 is FQNEAQ. V was clipped by 4 bases and J by 5 bases; unmatched bases: 5. The CDR3 has 15 amino acids. CDR3 in DNA: TGTGCCAGCAGCTCCCCCGGGACAGGGAATGAAAAACTGTTTTTT. It translates to CASSSPGTGNEKLFF.

This chain uses TRBV12-5 with TRBJ1-1; 9 bases are shared with TRBD1. This CDR3 has 16 amino acids. V lost 5 bases, J lost 1 base, and 8 bases stayed unmatched. Germline values: CDR1 LGHNT, CDR2 FRNRAP. CDR3: CASGRDRGGTNTEAFF. The DNA for the CDR3 is TGTGCTAGTGGTCGAGACAGGGGGGGGACGAACACTGAAGCTTTCTTT.

This chain joins TRBV4-2 and TRBJ1-3; D gene ambiguous. V was cut by 1 base and J by 0 bases, with 7 bases left in between. CDR1 and CDR2 (germline): LGHNA, YNFKEQ. The CDR3 has 15 amino acids. The CDR3 region has the DNA TGTGCCAGCAGCCAAGTGGCTGACTCTGGAAACACCATATATTTT. This encodes CASSQVADSGNTIYF.

The J gene is TRBJ1-5, the V gene TRBV19; D is ambiguous. Trimming pared 4 bases from V and 2 bases from J, leaving 6 bases between. Germline V gives CDR1 LNHDA, CDR2 SQIVND (reference sequence). The CDR3 extends over 13 amino acids. CDR3 protein: CASSTEGNQPQHF. The CDR3 region has the DNA TGTGCCAGTAGTACGGAGGGCAATCAGCCCCAGCATTTT.

The V call is TRBV2, the J call TRBJ2-3, with a possible D match to TRBD1 (6 bases). V was trimmed by 0 bases and J by 13 bases, leaving 11 bases between them. Germline lookup yields CDR1 SNHLY and CDR2 FYNNEI. This CDR3 is 12 amino acids long. CDR3 sequence: CASSEADRWEYF. In nucleotides, the CDR3 is TGTGCCAGCAGTGAAGCTGACAGGTGGGAGTATTTT.